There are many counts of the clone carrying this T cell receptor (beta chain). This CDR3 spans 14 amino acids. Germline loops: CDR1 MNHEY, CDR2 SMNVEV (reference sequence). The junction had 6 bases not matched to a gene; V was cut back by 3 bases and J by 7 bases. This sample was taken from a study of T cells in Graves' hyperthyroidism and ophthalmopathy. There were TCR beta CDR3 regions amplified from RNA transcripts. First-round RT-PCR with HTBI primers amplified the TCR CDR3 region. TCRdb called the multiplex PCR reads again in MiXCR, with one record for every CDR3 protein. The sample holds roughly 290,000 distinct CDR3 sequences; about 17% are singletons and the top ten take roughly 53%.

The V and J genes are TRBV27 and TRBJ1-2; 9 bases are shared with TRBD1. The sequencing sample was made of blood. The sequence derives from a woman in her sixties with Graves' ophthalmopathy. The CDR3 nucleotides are TGTGCCAGCAGTTTCCGGACAGGGGAGGGTGGCTACACCTTC. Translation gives CASSFRTGEGGYTF.